Listed below are T cell receptor beta chains from one sample, sequenced in a study of radiotherapy plus CTLA-4 blockade in lung cancer. The method was immunoSEQ multiplex PCR; TCRdb's version includes in-frame clones alone and lacks a portion of them. Found here are 48,000 or so clones, approximately 84% of them singletons; the top ten hold around 4.4%. The specimen comprised peripheral blood, sampled from a patient treated with radiotherapy plus ipilimumab. The receptors stem from a human donor with non-small cell lung cancer whose response to radiotherapy plus ipilimumab could not be evaluated. CDR3s include the opening cysteine and the closing phenylalanine or tryptophan. Each record gives: J gene, V gene, D gene, clone size, CDR3 length, CDR3 DNA, CDR3 protein. D genes are given only for firm matches. Rows give clone size only sometimes, using once, few, many, or a class for an expanded clone.

>TRBJ2-3|TRBV7-6|TRBD2|-|15
TGTGCCAGCAGCCCTAGCGGATCTAGCACAGATACGCAGTATTTT
CASSPSGSSTDTQYF
>TRBJ1-1|TRBV20-1|-|-|8
TGCAGTGTACTGGAAGCTTTCTTT
CSVLEAFF
>TRBJ2-7|TRBV4-2|-|-|13
TGTGCCAGCAGCCTCGGGTTGCCCTACGAGCAGTACTTC
CASSLGLPYEQYF
>TRBJ2-7|TRBV30|-|-|12
TGTGCCTGGAGACCCGGACCACGGGGGCAGTACTTC
CAWRPGPRGQYF
>TRBJ1-6|TRBV7-9|-|-|13
TGTGCCAGCAGTAAGACGGGGGATTCACCCCTCCACTTT
CASSKTGDSPLHF
>TRBJ2-7|TRBV5-6|TRBD1|-|15
TGTGCCAGCAGCCTGGCCGGGACAGGAGTTTACGAGCAGTACTTC
CASSLAGTGVYEQYF
>TRBJ2-3|TRBV7-9|-|-|14
TGTGCCAGCAGCTTTAGCGGAGAGAGCCTTACGCAGTATTTT
CASSFSGESLTQYF
>TRBJ1-2|TRBV4-1|TRBD1|-|15
TGCGCCAGCAGCTTACAGGGGGAAGTTAACTATGGCTACACCTTC
CASSLQGEVNYGYTF
>TRBJ1-2|TRBV6-5|-|-|16
TGTGCCAGCAGTTACTCCCTTGGACAAGAAGGTGACGGCTACACCTTC
CASSYSLGQEGDGYTF
>TRBJ1-4|TRBV4-3|TRBD1|-|18
TGCGCCAGCAGCCCGGGACAGGGGGCTTTAAGGACTAATGAAAAACTGTTTTTT
CASSPGQGALRTNEKLFF
>TRBJ2-3|TRBV10-3|-|-|14
TGTGCCATCAGTGGGGTGACAGATTATGATACGCAGTATTTT
CAISGVTDYDTQYF
>TRBJ2-7|TRBV7-8|-|-|14
TGTGCCAGCAGCCGTTTGGCAGGGACCTACGAGCAGTACTTC
CASSRLAGTYEQYF
>TRBJ2-1|TRBV7-3|TRBD2|-|14
TGTGCCAGCAGCTTAGTAGCGGGAGGGGATGAGCAGTTCTTC
CASSLVAGGDEQFF
>TRBJ2-1|TRBV19|TRBD2|once|17
TGTGCCAGTAGTATCCCTAGCGGGAGATACGGATACAATGAGCAGTTCTTC
CASSIPSGRYGYNEQFF
>TRBJ2-5|TRBV4-3|-|-|15
TGCGCCAGCAGCCAAGTTGGGGGGAAACAAGAGACCCAGTACTTC
CASSQVGGKQETQYF
>TRBJ1-2|TRBV2|TRBD1|-|11
TGTGCCAGCGGGACAGCCTATGGCTACACCTTC
CASGTAYGYTF
>TRBJ1-2|TRBV14|TRBD1|-|13
TGTGCCAGCAGCCGGGACAGCTATTATGGCTACACCTTC
CASSRDSYYGYTF
>TRBJ1-1|TRBV4-2|-|-|15
TGTGCCAGCAGCCAAGATAGAGGGAGCGGCACTGAAGCTTTCTTT
CASSQDRGSGTEAFF
>TRBJ1-4|TRBV28|-|-|15
TGTGCCAGCAGCCCTCCGGGACTGGGGGATGAAAAACTGTTTTTT
CASSPPGLGDEKLFF
>TRBJ2-1|TRBV6-5|TRBD2|-|15
TGTGCCAGCAGGATGGGGACTAGCGGGAGGGATGAGCAGTTCTTC
CASRMGTSGRDEQFF
>TRBJ2-7|TRBV7-3|TRBD1|-|15
TGTGCCAGCAGCCCTACGGGACAGGGACCCTACGAGCAGTACTTC
CASSPTGQGPYEQYF
>TRBJ2-1|TRBV7-8|TRBD2|-|16
TGTGCCAGCAACAGTCCGGGACTAGCGGGAATAGAGGAGCAGTTCTTC
CASNSPGLAGIEEQFF
>TRBJ2-2|TRBV4-1|-|-|14
TGCGCCAGCAGCCAAGCGGGGTCAGCCGGGGAGCTGTTTTTT
CASSQAGSAGELFF
>TRBJ2-7|TRBV5-1|TRBD1|-|14
TGCGCCAGCAGCGGGACAGGGCTGCCATACGAGCAGTACTTC
CASSGTGLPYEQYF
>TRBJ1-6|TRBV5-4|-|-|16
TGTGCCAGCAGCCAGGTCGTGGGGGCTGGGAATTCACCCCTCCACTTT
CASSQVVGAGNSPLHF
>TRBJ2-1|TRBV7-2|-|-|14
TGTGCCAGCAGCTTATTGCCTAGTTGGAATGAGCAGTTCTTC
CASSLLPSWNEQFF
>TRBJ2-3|TRBV27|TRBD2|-|16
TGTGCCAGCAGTTTCCGAATAGCGGGAAGGGCAGATACGCAGTATTTT
CASSFRIAGRADTQYF
>TRBJ2-4|TRBV6-6|-|-|15
TGTGCCAGCAAATCACCAGGACTAGCCAAAAACATTCAGTACTTC
CASKSPGLAKNIQYF
>TRBJ1-3|TRBV5-4|TRBD1|once|16
TGTGCCAGCAGCTTGGGACAGGGAAGGGCTGGAAACACCATATATTTT
CASSLGQGRAGNTIYF
>TRBJ1-2|TRBV4-3|-|-|13
TGCGCCAGCAGCCTATCAGGGGAAGACGGCTACACCTTC
CASSLSGEDGYTF
>TRBJ2-3|TRBV5-4|TRBD1|-|16
TGTGCCAGCAGCTCCGGGACAGCCCGCAGCACAGATACGCAGTATTTT
CASSSGTARSTDTQYF
>TRBJ2-7|TRBV19|TRBD2|few|18
TGTGCCAGTAGTATTAGGCCCCCCTCCGGGACTAGCAGCTACGAGCAGTACTTC
CASSIRPPSGTSSYEQYF
>TRBJ1-1|TRBV15|TRBD1|-|12
TGTGCCACCAGGGACAGGGTTTCTGAAGCTTTCTTT
CATRDRVSEAFF
>TRBJ1-1|TRBV19|TRBD1|-|16
TGTGCCAGTAGTGCAGACTCCGGGACAGGGGGCCTTGAAGCTTTCTTT
CASSADSGTGGLEAFF
>TRBJ2-5|TRBV5-8|-|-|17
TGTGCCAGCAGCTCCTATCCTAGAGCCGGGACTCAAGAGACCCAGTACTTC
CASSSYPRAGTQETQYF
>TRBJ2-7|TRBV9|-|-|15
TGTGCCAGCAGCCCAGGGTCCCTCCCAATCGACGAGCAGTACTTC
CASSPGSLPIDEQYF
>TRBJ1-2|TRBV14|-|-|13
TGTGCCAGCAGTACCTTCGAGGGCTATGGCTACACCTTC
CASSTFEGYGYTF